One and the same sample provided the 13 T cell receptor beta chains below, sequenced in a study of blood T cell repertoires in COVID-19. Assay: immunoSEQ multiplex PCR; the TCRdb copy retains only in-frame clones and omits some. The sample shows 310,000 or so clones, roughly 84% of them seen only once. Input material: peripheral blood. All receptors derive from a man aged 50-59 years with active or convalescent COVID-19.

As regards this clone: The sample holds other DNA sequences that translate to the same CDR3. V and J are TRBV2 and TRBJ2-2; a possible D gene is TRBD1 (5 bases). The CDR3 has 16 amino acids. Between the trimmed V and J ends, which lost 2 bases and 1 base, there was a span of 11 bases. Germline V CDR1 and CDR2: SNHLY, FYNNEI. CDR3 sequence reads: CASSELGTGNTGELFF. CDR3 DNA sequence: TGTGCCAGCAGTGAACTAGGTACAGGGAACACCGGGGAGCTGTTTTTT.

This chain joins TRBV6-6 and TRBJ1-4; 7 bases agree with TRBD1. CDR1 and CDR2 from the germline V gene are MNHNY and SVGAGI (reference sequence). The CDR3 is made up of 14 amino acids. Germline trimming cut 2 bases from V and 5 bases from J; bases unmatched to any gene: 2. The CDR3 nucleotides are TGTGCCAGCAGTTACCAGGGGGAAAATGAAAAACTGTTTTTT. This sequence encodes CASSYQGENEKLFF.

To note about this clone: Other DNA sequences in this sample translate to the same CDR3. The CDR3 sequence is CASSVGAGTEAFF. The CDR3 nucleotides are TGTGCCAGCAGCGTAGGGGCAGGCACTGAAGCTTTCTTT. V usage is TRBV9 and J usage is TRBJ1-1, with D unclear. The CDR3 spans 13 residues. Trimming took off 0 bases at V and 4 bases at J, with 7 bases between the two ends. Germline lookup yields CDR1 SGDLS and CDR2 YYNGEE.

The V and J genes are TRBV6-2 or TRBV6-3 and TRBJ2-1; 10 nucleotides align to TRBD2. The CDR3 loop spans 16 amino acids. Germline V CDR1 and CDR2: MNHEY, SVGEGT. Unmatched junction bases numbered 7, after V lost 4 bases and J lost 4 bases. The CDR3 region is CASSSRTSGRYNEQFF. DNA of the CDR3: TGTGCCAGCAGTTCCCGGACTAGCGGCCGATACAATGAGCAGTTCTTC.

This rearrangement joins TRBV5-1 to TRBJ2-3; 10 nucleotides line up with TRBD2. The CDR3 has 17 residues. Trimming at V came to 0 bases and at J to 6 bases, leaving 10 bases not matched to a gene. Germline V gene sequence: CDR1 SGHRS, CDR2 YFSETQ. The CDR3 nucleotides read TGCGCCAGCAGCTTGGAACCTAGCGGGGGAGGGTTGGATACGCAGTATTTT. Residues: CASSLEPSGGGLDTQYF. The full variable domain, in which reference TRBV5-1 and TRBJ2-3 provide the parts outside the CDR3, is KAGVTQTPRYLIKTRGQQVTLSCSPISGHRSVSWYQQTPGQGLQFLFEYFSETQRNKGNFPGRFSGRQFSNSRSEMNVSTLELGDSALYLCASSLEPSGGGLDTQYFGPGTRLTVL.

CDR3: CASKLATNEKLFF. CDR3 coding DNA: TGCGCCAGTAAACTTGCAACTAATGAAAAACTGTTTTTT. The gene calls are TRBV5-1 and TRBJ1-4; the D is unclear. CDR1 SGHRS and CDR2 YFSETQ come from the germline V gene. CDR3 length: 13 residues. V was clipped by 8 bases and J by 0 bases, with 8 bases between them.

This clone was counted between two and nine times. The CDR3 region has the DNA TGTGCCAGCAGTGGGACAGCTTCCAACTATGGCTACACCTTC. Translating gives CASSGTASNYGYTF. The chain uses TRBV2 and TRBJ1-2; D is perhaps TRBD1 (6 bases). CDR3 length: 14 amino acids. The V gene's germline CDR1 is SNHLY and CDR2 FYNNEI. Trimming left V 4 bases short and J 2 bases short, with 11 bases between. The entire variable domain, with the rest obtained from reference TRBV2 and TRBJ1-2, is as follows: EPEVTQTPSHQVTQMGQEVILRCVPISNHLYFYWYRQILGQKVEFLVSFYNNEISEKSEIFDDQFSVERPDGSNFTLKIRSTKLEDSAMYFCASSGTASNYGYTFGSGTRLTVV.

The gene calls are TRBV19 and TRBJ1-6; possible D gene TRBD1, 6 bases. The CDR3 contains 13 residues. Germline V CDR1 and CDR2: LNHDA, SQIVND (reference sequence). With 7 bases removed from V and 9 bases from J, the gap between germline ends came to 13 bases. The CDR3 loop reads CASKEQGGSPLHF. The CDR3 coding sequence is TGTGCCAGTAAGGAACAGGGTGGTTCACCCCTCCACTTT. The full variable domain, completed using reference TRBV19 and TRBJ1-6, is DGGITQSPKYLFRKEGQNVTLSCEQNLNHDAMYWYRQDPGQGLRLIYYSQIVNDFQKGDIAEGYSVSREKKESFPLTVTSAQKNPTAFYLCASKEQGGSPLHFGNGTRLTVT.

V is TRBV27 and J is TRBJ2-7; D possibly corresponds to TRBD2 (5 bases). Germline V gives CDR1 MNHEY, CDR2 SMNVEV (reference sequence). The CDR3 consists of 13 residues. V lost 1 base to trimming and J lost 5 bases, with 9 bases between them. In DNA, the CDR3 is TGTGCCAGCAGTTTATGGACGGGGAACGAGCAGTACTTC. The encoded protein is CASSLWTGNEQYF.

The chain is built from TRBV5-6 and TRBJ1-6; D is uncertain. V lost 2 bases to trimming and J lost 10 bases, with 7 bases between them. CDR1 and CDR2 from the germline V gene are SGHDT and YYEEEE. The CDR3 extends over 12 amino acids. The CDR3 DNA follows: TGTGCCAGCAGCTTAAACGAGTCACCCCTCCACTTT. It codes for CASSLNESPLHF.

The CDR3 is CASSPGHGTEAFF. CDR3 DNA sequence: TGTGCCAGCAGTCCCGGACATGGCACTGAAGCTTTCTTT. The gene calls are TRBV28 and TRBJ1-1, with TRBD1 as a possible D gene (5 bases). This CDR3 has 13 amino acids. CDR1 is MDHEN and CDR2 is SYDVKM in the germline V gene. V gave up 5 bases and J gave up 4 bases, with 11 bases separating them. Full variable domain (missing parts from reference TRBV28 and TRBJ1-1): DVKVTQSSRYLVKRTGEKVFLECVQDMDHENMFWYRQDPGLGLRLIYFSYDVKMKEKGDIPEGYSVSREKKERFSLILESASTNQTSMYLCASSPGHGTEAFFGQGTRLTVV.

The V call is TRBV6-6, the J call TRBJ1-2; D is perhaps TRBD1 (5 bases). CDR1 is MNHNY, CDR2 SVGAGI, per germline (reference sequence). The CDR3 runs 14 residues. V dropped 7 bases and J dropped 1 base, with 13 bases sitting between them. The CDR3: CASTQGSGNYGYTF. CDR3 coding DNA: TGTGCCAGCACCCAGGGTTCGGGTAACTATGGCTACACCTTC.

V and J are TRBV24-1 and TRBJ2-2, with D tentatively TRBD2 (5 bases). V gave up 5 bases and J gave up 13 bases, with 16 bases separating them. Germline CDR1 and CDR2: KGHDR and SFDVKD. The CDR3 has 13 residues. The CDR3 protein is CATSGTLPQVLFF. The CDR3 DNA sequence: TGTGCCACCAGTGGGACTCTCCCTCAGGTGCTGTTTTTT.